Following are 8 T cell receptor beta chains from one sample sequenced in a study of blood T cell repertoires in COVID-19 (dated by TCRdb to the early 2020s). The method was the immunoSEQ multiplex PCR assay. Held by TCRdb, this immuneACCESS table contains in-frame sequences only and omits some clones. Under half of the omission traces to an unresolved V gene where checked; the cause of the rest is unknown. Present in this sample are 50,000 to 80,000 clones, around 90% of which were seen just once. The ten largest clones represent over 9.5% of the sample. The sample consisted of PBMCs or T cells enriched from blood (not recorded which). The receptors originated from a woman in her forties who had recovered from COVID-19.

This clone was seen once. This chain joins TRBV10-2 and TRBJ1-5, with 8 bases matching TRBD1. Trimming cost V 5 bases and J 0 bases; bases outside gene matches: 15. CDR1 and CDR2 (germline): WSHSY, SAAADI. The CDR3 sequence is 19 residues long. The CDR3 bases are TGCGCCAGCAGTTCTATTGGAGGACAGGGCGGTGGTAGCAATCAGCCCCAGCATTTT. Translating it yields CASSSIGGQGGGSNQPQHF.

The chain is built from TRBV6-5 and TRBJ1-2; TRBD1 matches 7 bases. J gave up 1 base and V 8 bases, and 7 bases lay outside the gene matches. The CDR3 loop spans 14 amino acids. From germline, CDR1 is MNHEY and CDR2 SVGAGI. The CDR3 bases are TGTGCCAGCGTTCCCGCAGGGGGTAACTATGGCTACACCTTC. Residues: CASVPAGGNYGYTF.

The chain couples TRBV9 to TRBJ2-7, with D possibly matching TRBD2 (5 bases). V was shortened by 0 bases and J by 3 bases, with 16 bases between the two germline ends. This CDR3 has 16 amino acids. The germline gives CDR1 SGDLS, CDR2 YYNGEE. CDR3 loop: CASSVGFEGEFYEQYF. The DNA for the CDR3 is TGTGCCAGCAGCGTAGGATTCGAGGGAGAGTTCTACGAGCAGTACTTC.

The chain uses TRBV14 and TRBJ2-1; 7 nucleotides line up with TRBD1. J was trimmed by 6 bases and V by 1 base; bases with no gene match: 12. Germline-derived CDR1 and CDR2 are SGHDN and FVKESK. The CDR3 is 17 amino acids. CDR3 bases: TGTGCCAGCAGCCAAGCCGAGAGAGGACAGGTTACCAATGAGCAGTTCTTC. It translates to CASSQAERGQVTNEQFF.

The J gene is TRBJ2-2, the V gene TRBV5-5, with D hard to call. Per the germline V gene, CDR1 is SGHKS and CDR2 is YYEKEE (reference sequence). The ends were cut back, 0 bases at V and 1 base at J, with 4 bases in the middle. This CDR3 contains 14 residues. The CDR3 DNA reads TGTGCCAGCAGCTTGGGACAGAACACCGGGGAGCTGTTTTTT. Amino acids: CASSLGQNTGELFF.

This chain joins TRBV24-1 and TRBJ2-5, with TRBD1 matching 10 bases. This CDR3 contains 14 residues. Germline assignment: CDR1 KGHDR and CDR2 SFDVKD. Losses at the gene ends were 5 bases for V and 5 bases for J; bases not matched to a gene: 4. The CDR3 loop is CATSVTGGLETQYF. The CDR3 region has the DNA TGTGCCACCAGTGTGACAGGGGGCTTGGAGACCCAGTACTTC.

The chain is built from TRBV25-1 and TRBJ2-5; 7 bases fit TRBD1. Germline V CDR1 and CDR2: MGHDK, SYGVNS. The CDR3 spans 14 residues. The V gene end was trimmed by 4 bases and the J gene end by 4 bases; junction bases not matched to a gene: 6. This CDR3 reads CASSVTGVGETQYF. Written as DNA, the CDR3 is TGTGCCAGCAGTGTAACAGGGGTGGGAGAGACCCAGTACTTC.

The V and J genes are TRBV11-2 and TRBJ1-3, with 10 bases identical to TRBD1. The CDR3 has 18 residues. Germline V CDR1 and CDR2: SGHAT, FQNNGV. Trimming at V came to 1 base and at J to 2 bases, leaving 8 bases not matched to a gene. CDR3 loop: CASSLVRGQGIAGNTIYF. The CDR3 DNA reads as TGTGCCAGCAGCTTAGTTCGGGGACAGGGGATTGCTGGAAACACCATATATTTT.